This T cell receptor beta chain appears in the sequencing data of a study of blood T cell repertoires in COVID-19. Study in general: The origin of the acute and convalescent COVID-19 samples was the United States, Italy and Spain.

As processed by the authors: For nucleated cells, counts were estimated from reference gene primer amplification. TCRdb's table, derived via immunoSEQ multiplex PCR, lists solely in-frame clones and lacks some. That table gives V, J and clone size, and the DNA gave D and trimming. The sample lists roughly 90,000 clones; 85% were seen once. Germline V gene data show CDR1 as SGHNT and CDR2 as YYREEE (reference sequence). Trimming cost V 0 bases and J 10 bases, with 16 bases left between them. The CDR3 contains 15 residues. Sequencing input: peripheral blood. The receptor comes from a man aged 50 to 59 with acute or convalescent COVID-19. V usage is TRBV5-4 and J usage is TRBJ1-4, with D perhaps TRBD1 (5 bases). Here the CDR3 reads CASSLGIGGSGKLFF. The CDR3 DNA reads TGTGCCAGCAGCTTGGGGATCGGGGGGAGCGGAAAACTGTTTTTT.